This T cell receptor beta chain stems from a study of T cells after yellow fever vaccination (dated by TCRdb to between 2018 and 2020). About the study as a whole: Libraries from fractions with low cell numbers were prepared with the SMART-Seq v4 Ultra Low Input RNA kit. To follow T-cell clones before and after primary and booster YFV17D yellow fever vaccination, bulk TCR alpha and beta repertoires were sequenced over time. Two healthy male donors, one aged 18 to 29 and one aged 30 to 40 years, made up the cohort. Blood was drawn at multiple timepoints before and after primary and secondary immunization, with bulk PBMC replicates and cell subsets isolated. On the study overall, not on this receptor specifically: A small share of clonotypes was detected in both CD4 and CD8 compartments, with the overlap likely arising from convergent recombination. Computational filtering was needed because FACS-sorted repertoires could contain abundant contaminating clonotypes from the bulk population. Compared with the primary T-cell response, the secondary T-cell response was faster but weaker, reaching its peak on day 5 rather than on day 15. Because only two donors were included in the study, the extent to which the findings can be generalized is limited. Most clones expanded after primary vaccination (96% of CD4 and 70% to 90% of CD8) were re-detected after the booster, suggesting that broad memory maintenance occurred.

The treatment or condition label on this specimen signifies: live attenuated yellow fever vaccine strain. A standard Ficoll-Paque protocol was used to isolate PBMCs from peripheral blood. Dynabeads CD4 and CD8 positive selection kits were used to isolate CD4 and CD8 T-cell fractions. TriZol was used to extract RNA from bulk PBMCs, CD4 and CD8 fractions, and dextramer-positive and dextramer-negative fractions. This clonotype has just a few counts. The clone's antigen remains unknown. Base qualities are not recorded, but no much larger clone differs from it by a single base. TCR cDNA was made using 5'RACE template switching, a step that added a universal primer site and unique molecular identifiers. cDNA synthesis was primed from both the TCR alpha and TCR beta constant segments. Libraries were amplified in two PCR steps, with sample barcodes and sequencing adapters added in the second step. Sequencing of the libraries was done on either Illumina HiSeq 2500 (2x100 bp) or NovaSeq (2x150 bp). On the study's bioinformatics: MIGEC handled demultiplexing of reads and collapsing into UMI consensus sequences, while MiXCR performed V(D)J alignment. Vaccine-responding clonotypes were identified with edgeR using replicate PBMC samples, with FDR below 0.01 and a log2 fold change above 5 up to day 15 being required. CD4 or CD8 identity was assigned to each bulk clonotype according to whether the clonotype was present at higher abundance in the sequenced CD4 repertoire or the sequenced CD8 repertoire. TCRdb passed the public sequencing reads through fastp at Q25 and MiXCR, retaining productive beta sequences. Rows matching on CDR3 protein sequence are summarized as one entry with the most common DNA and genes. TCRdb's processing, not the study's, gives the V and J calls here. The sample profile shows 60,000 to 85,000 distinct CDR3 sequences; around 6.9% of them were found once. The ten largest account for roughly 35% of the sample.

The CDR3 covers 17 residues, taking in both the cysteine and the phenylalanine. The entry retains the CDR3 DNA only, 51 bases that are in frame from base 1. V loses 1 base of germline sequence and J loses 0 bases, and the interval between the two ends is 13 bases. CDR1 and CDR2 (LGHDT, YNNKEL) derive from the germline V gene (reference sequence). The chain uses TRBV3-1 and TRBJ2-1, and perhaps TRBD1 as D gene, on 6 matching bases. Sequences were derived from CD8+ T cells sorted from PBMCs, sampled 5 days after the first yellow fever vaccination. The sequence was obtained from a man in his late teens or twenties who received the YFV17D yellow fever vaccine. Here the CDR3 is given as CASSQGRQDSSYNEQFF. The DNA reads TGTGCCAGCAGCCAAGGACGACAGGACAGCTCCTACAATGAGCAGTTCTTC.